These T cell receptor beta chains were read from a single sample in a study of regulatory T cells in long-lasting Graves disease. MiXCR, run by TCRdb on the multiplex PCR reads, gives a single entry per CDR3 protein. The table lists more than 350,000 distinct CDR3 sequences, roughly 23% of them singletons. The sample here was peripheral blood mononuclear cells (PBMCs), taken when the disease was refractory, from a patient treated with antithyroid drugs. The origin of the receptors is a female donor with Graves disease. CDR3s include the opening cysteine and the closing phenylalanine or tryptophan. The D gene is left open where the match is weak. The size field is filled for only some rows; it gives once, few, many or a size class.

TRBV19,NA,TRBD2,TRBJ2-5,CASSSLAEETQYF,TGTGCCAGTAGCTCACTAGCGGAAGAGACCCAGTACTTC
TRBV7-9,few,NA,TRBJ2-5,CASSSWEETQYF,TGTGCCAGCAGCTCATGGGAAGAGACCCAGTACTTC
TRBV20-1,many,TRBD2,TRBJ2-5,CSALGTSDHYQETQYF,TGCAGTGCTCTTGGGACTAGCGACCACTACCAAGAGACCCAGTACTTC
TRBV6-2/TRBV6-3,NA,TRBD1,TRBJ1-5,CASRDTGGYSNQPQHF,TGTGCCAGCAGGGATACAGGGGGATATAGCAATCAGCCCCAGCATTTT
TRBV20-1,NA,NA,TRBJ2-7,CSARATVSPRQLYEQYF,TGCAGTGCTAGAGCGACAGTCTCCCCCCGCCAACTCTACGAGCAGTACTTC
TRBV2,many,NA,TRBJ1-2,CASSEDGPWGYTF,TGTGCCAGCAGTGAAGATGGACCGTGGGGGTACACCTTC
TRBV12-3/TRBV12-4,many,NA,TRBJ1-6,CASSSPNSPLHF,TGTGCCAGCAGCTCACCTAATTCACCCCTCCACTTT
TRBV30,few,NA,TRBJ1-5,CAWRASGEGNQPQHF,TGTGCCTGGAGGGCGTCAGGGGAAGGCAATCAGCCCCAGCATTTT
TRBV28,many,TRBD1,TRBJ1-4,CASSSTGQGALSEKLFF,TGTGCCAGCAGTTCCACGGGACAGGGGGCTCTGAGTGAAAAACTGTTTTTT
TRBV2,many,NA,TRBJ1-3,CASSEQRRENTIYF,TGTGCCAGCAGTGAACAACGGCGAGAAAACACCATATATTTT
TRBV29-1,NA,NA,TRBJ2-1,CSVANSGAQRNEQFF,TGCAGCGTCGCCAATAGCGGAGCCCAAAGGAATGAGCAGTTCTTC
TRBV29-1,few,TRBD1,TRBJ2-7,CSVQTYPGTGASYEQYF,TGCAGCGTCCAAACCTACCCCGGGACAGGGGCCTCCTACGAGCAGTACTTC
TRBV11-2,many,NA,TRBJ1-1,CASSRRDGLNTEAFF,TGTGCCAGCAGCAGAAGGGACGGCTTGAACACTGAAGCTTTCTTT
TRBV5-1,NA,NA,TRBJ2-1,CASSSGRFNEQFF,TGCGCCAGCAGCTCGGGGAGGTTTAACGAGCAGTTCTTC
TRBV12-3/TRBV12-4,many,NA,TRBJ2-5,CASSRSGTYEETQYF,TGTGCCAGCAGCCGATCGGGAACGTACGAAGAGACCCAGTACTTC
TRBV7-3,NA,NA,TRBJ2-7,CASSLTRADEQYF,TGTGCCAGCAGCTTAACACGGGCCGACGAGCAGTACTTC
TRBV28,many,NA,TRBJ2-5,CASSFHGQETQYF,TGTGCCAGCAGTTTTCACGGCCAAGAGACCCAGTACTTC
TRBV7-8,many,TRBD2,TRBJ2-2,CASRLSLAEPGELFF,TGTGCCAGCAGACTATCACTAGCGGAGCCCGGGGAGCTGTTTTTT
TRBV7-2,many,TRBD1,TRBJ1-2,CASSLRSGGNYGYTF,TGTGCCAGCAGCTTAAGGTCAGGGGGCAACTATGGCTACACCTTC
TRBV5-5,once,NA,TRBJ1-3,CASSFGPFSGNTIYF,TGTGCCAGCAGCTTCGGACCGTTCTCTGGAAACACCATATATTTT
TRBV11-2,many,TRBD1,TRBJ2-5,CASSSRTGLETQYF,TGTGCCAGCAGCTCCAGGACAGGGCTCGAGACCCAGTACTTC
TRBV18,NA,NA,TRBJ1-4,CASSPGQSLVNEKLFF,TGTGCCAGCTCACCCGGGCAGAGTCTAGTTAATGAAAAACTGTTTTTT
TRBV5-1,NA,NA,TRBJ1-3,CASSLMDGNTIYF,TGCGCCAGCAGCTTGATGGACGGAAACACCATATATTTT
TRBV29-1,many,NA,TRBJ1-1,CSVGLLDAFF,TGCAGCGTTGGTCTCCTTGATGCTTTCTTT
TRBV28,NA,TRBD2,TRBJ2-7,CASSSRLAGNESYEQYF,TGTGCCAGCAGTTCCCGACTAGCGGGAAATGAATCCTACGAGCAGTACTTC
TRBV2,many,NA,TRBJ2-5,CASSPDQETQYF,TGTGCCAGCAGCCCGGACCAAGAGACCCAGTACTTC
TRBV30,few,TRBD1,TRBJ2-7,CAWSPINRGNRCEQYF,TGTGCCTGGAGTCCGATAAACAGGGGTAATCGTTGCGAGCAGTACTTC
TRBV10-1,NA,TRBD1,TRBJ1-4,CASAGQGEGDEKLFF,TGCGCCAGCGCCGGACAGGGTGAGGGGGATGAAAAACTGTTTTTT
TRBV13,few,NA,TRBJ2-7,CASSSRGLSYEQYF,TGTGCCAGCAGCTCTAGGGGTCTCTCCTACGAGCAGTACTTC
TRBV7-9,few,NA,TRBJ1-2,CASSHMRGPNYGYTF,TGTGCCAGCAGCCACATGCGGGGCCCCAACTATGGCTACACCTTC
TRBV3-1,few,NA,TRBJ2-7,CASRLTTTGAPYF,TGTGCCAGCAGATTAACAACCACGGGAGCCCCGTACTTC
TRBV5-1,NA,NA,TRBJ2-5,CASSSLTGARETQYF,TGCGCCAGCAGCTCCCTAACTGGCGCCCGGGAGACCCAGTACTTC
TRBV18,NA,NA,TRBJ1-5,CASSPVVGNQPQHF,TGTGCCAGCTCACCGGTGGTAGGCAATCAGCCCCAGCATTTT
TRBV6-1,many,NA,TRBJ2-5,CASSTSQETQYF,TGTGCCAGCAGTACATCCCAAGAGACCCAGTACTTC
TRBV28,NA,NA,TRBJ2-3,CASRSPGDVTDTQYF,TGTGCCAGCAGAAGCCCAGGGGACGTAACAGATACGCAGTATTTT
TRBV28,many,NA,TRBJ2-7,CASTQRDRSYEQYF,TGTGCCAGCACCCAGCGGGACAGATCCTACGAGCAGTACTTC
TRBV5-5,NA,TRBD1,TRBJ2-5,CASSTDREYETQYF,TGTGCCAGCAGCACCGACAGGGAATACGAGACCCAGTACTTC
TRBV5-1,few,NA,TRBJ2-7,CASSLAIIQGNYYEQYF,TGCGCCAGCAGCTTGGCTATAATCCAGGGAAACTACTACGAGCAGTACTTC
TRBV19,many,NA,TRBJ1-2,CASNNIASRVGDGYTF,TGTGCCAGTAACAACATTGCCTCAAGAGTGGGAGATGGCTACACCTTC
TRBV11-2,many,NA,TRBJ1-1,CASSWGAGGNTEAFF,TGTGCCAGCAGTTGGGGGGCAGGCGGGAACACTGAAGCTTTCTTT
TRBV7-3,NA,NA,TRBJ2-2,CASSRSAPNTGELFF,TGTGCCAGCAGCCGGTCGGCACCGAACACCGGGGAGCTGTTTTTT
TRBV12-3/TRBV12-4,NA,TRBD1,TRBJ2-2,CASREGQGDTGELFF,TGTGCCAGCAGGGAGGGACAGGGAGACACCGGGGAGCTGTTTTTT
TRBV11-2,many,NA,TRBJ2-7,CASSRVSGSSYEQYF,TGTGCCAGCAGCCGCGTTTCGGGGAGCTCCTACGAGCAGTACTTC
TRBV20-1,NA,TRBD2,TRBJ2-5,CSANSLAGEETQYF,TGCAGTGCTAATAGTCTAGCGGGAGAAGAGACCCAGTACTTC
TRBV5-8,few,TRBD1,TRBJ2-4,CASSWTGRVVANIQYF,TGTGCCAGCAGCTGGACAGGTCGCGTCGTGGCAAACATTCAGTACTTC
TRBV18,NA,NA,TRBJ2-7,CASSWPGDEQYF,TGTGCCAGCTCTTGGCCAGGGGACGAGCAGTACTTC
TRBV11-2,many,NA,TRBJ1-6,CASSLFWTDYNSPLHF,TGTGCCAGCAGCTTGTTTTGGACAGATTATAATTCACCCCTCCACTTT
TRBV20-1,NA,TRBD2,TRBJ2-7,CSARILAGLNEQYF,TGCAGTGCTAGAATTCTAGCGGGATTGAACGAGCAGTACTTC
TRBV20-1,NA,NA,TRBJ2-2,CSATPLTGELFF,TGCAGTGCCACCCCCTTAACCGGGGAGCTGTTTTTT
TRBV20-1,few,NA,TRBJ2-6,CSAKVRFLPGANVLTF,TGCAGTGCTAAGGTCCGGTTTCTGCCCGGGGCCAACGTCCTGACTTTC
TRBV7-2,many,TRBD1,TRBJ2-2,CASSLMDRRELFF,TGTGCCAGCAGCTTAATGGACAGGAGGGAGCTGTTTTTT
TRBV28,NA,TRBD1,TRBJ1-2,CASSLLRDRAAYGYTF,TGTGCCAGCAGTTTACTTCGGGACAGGGCCGCCTATGGCTACACCTTC
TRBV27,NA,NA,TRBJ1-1,CASSDGPGITEAFF,TGTGCCAGCAGTGACGGACCCGGAATCACTGAAGCTTTCTTT
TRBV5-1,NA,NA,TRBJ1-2,CASSSPPGAGIGYGYTF,TGCGCCAGCAGCTCCCCACCGGGGGCAGGAATAGGCTATGGCTACACCTTC
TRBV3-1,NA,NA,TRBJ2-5,CASSHPSMTAQETQYF,TGTGCCAGCAGCCACCCTAGCATGACAGCCCAAGAGACCCAGTACTTC
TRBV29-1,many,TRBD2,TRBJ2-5,CSVGGGRKTQYF,TGCAGCGTTGGGGGGGGGAGGAAGACCCAGTACTTC
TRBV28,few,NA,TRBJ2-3,CASSFYPSGQDTQYF,TGTGCCAGCAGTTTCTATCCTTCCGGGCAAGATACGCAGTATTTT